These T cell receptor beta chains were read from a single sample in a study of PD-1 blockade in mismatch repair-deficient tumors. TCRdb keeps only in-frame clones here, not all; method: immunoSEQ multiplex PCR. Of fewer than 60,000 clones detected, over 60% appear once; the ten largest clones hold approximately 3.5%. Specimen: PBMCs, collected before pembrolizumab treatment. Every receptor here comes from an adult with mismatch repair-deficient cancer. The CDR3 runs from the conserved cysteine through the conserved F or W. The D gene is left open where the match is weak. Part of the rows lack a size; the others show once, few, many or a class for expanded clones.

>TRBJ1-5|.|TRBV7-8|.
CASSEGLSNQPQHF
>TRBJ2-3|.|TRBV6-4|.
CASSEGGRTDTQYF
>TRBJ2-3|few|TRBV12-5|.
CASGYADTQYF
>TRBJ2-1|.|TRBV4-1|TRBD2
CASSQGSGGSYNEQFF
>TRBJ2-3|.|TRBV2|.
CASTLRQGSTDTQYF
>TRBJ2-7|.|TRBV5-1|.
CASSQVQVPSSEQYF
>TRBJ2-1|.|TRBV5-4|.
CASSFSSPSGHNEQFF
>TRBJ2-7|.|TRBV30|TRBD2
CAWSAGGSQYEQYF
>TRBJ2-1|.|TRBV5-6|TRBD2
CASSKGLAYNEQFF
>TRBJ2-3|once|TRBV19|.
CASSIRWSGSTDTQYF
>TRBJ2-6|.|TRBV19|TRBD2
CASMALAGNSGANVLTF
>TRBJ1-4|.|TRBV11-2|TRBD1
CASSAGTTGGNEKLFF
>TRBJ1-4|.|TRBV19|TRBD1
CASSARDRGNEKLFF
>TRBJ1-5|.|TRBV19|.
CASKGQGGGQPQHF
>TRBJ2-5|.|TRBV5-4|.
CASSLKETQYF
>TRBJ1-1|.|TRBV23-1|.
CASSQPEAMNTEAFF
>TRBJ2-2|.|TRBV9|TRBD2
CASSPSPSGRTGELFF
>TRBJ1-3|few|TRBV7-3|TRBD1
CASSSGGSSGNTIYF
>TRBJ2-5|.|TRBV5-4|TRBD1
CASSFNPTGGGETQYF
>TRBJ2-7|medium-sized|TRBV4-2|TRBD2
CASSPGAGGGDEQYF
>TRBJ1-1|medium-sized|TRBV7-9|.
CASSHKSDTEAFF
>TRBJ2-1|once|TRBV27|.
CASSLSSYNEQFF
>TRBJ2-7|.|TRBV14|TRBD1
CASSQWDSSSYEQYF
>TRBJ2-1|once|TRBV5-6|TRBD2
CASSRSTGTSGSDDEQFF
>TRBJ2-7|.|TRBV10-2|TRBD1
CASSESNRGSYEQYF
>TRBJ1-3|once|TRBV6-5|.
CASSYLVGSGNTIYF
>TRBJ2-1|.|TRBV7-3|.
CASSLARDNEQFF
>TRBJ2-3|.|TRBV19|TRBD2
CASTPLSGSSTDTQYF
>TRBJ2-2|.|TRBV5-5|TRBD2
CASSFRGGANTGELFF
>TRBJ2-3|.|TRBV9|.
CASSVGVSEITDTQYF
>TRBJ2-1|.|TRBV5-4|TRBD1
CASSPPPGDRHNEQFF
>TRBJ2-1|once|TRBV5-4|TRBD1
CASSPDRVAYNEQFF
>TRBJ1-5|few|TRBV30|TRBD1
CAWSHWDRGGAQPQHF
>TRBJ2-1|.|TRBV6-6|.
CASSYSSVGEQFF
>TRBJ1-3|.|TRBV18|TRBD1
CASSPSQGDSGNTIYF
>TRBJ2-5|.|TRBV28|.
CASSLGIVRETQYF
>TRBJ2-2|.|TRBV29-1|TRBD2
CSVAGTKNTGELFF